These T cell receptor beta chains were read from a single sample in a study of early T cells in non-severe SARS-CoV-2 infection. Via MiXCR, TCRdb re-called the 5' RACE reads, giving one row per CDR3 protein. Of some 30,000 distinct CDR3 sequences in the sample, over 5% were seen once. Sequencing was performed on whole blood. Every receptor here comes from an adult who was a healthcare worker with PCR-confirmed SARS-CoV-2 infection or an uninfected control (not recorded which). Each CDR3 is given with its conserved first and last residue. D genes are given only for firm matches. Clone size appears in some rows only: once, few, many, or a class for an expanded clone.

few TRBJ2-1 TRBD1 TRBV24-1 TGTGCCACCAGTGATGAGGACAGGGGGCAGTTCTTC CATSDEDRGQFF
many TRBJ2-5 TRBD1 TRBV20-1 TGCAGTGCCCACGCCGGGACAGGAGAGACCCAGTACTTC CSAHAGTGETQYF
- TRBJ2-7 - TRBV11-1 TGTGCCAGCAGCTTCGGTGTAGAAGGGAGCGAGCAGTACTTC CASSFGVEGSEQYF
many TRBJ2-3 TRBD2 TRBV29-1 TGCAGCGCCGGGTTGGCGGGAGGCACAGATACGCAGTATTTT CSAGLAGGTDTQYF
many TRBJ1-2 - TRBV18 TGTGCCAGCTCACCAACGACAGGATGGATCTATGGCTACACCTTC CASSPTTGWIYGYTF
many TRBJ1-1 - TRBV29-1 TGCAGCGTTGTCGTTCCAGGATGGATGAACACTGAAGCTTTCTTT CSVVVPGWMNTEAFF
many TRBJ1-4 - TRBV7-6 TGTGCCAGCAGCTTAGCTCGGGGTTCTAATGAAAAACTGTTTTTT CASSLARGSNEKLFF
many TRBJ1-6 - TRBV2 TGTGCCAGCAGCCCCCGAGGGGTACCGGGAAATTCACCCCTCCACTTT CASSPRGVPGNSPLHF
medium-sized TRBJ2-7 TRBD1 TRBV12-3/TRBV12-4 TGTGCCAGCAGCGGTATAGGGCGGACAGGGTTAATCTACGAGCAGTACTTC CASSGIGRTGLIYEQYF
many TRBJ2-7 - TRBV28 TGTGCCAGCAACCCCCCAGGGTCCTACGAGCAGTACTTC CASNPPGSYEQYF
many TRBJ2-1 - TRBV19 TGTGCCAGTAGTATCCCGAACCTAGCGAGATATGAGCAGTTCTTC CASSIPNLARYEQFF
many TRBJ1-1 - TRBV13 TGTGCCAGCAGCCACGGCGGGAGCACTGAAGCTTTCTTT CASSHGGSTEAFF
many TRBJ2-1 TRBD2 TRBV7-9 TGTGCCAGCAGCTGGCGGGAGTTTACACATGAGCAGTTCTTC CASSWREFTHEQFF
few TRBJ2-2 - TRBV9 TGTGCCAGCAGCGTTGACACCACCGGGGAGCTGTTTTTT CASSVDTTGELFF
many TRBJ2-7 TRBD1 TRBV7-6 TGTGCCAGCAGCCGGGGCCGGGACAGCTTATCCTACGAGCAGTACTTC CASSRGRDSLSYEQYF
many TRBJ1-4 TRBD1 TRBV7-8 TGTGCCAGCAGCATCGGACAGGTCATTAATGAAAAACTGTTTTTT CASSIGQVINEKLFF
medium-sized TRBJ1-1 - TRBV12-3/TRBV12-4 TGTGCCAGCAGTTTACCGGGGGCGAACACTGAAGCTTTCTTT CASSLPGANTEAFF
many TRBJ1-1 - TRBV10-3 TGTGCCATCAGGGGGGAGACGAACACTGAAGCTTTCTTT CAIRGETNTEAFF
many TRBJ2-7 - TRBV3-1 TGTGCCAGCAGCCAGTCCGGGACTGGTGACGAGCAGTACTTC CASSQSGTGDEQYF
few TRBJ1-2 - TRBV12-3/TRBV12-4 TGTGCCAGCAGTTTATCTACAGGCCAGCCTGGTGGCTACACCTTC CASSLSTGQPGGYTF
many TRBJ1-1 TRBD1 TRBV12-3/TRBV12-4 TGTGCCAGCAGATCAGACAGGGATGAAGCTTTCTTT CASRSDRDEAFF
many TRBJ2-2 TRBD1 TRBV6-1 TGTGCCACCAGGGACAGGGAGTACATCGGGGAGCTGTTTTTT CATRDREYIGELFF
few TRBJ1-2 - TRBV29-1 TGCAGCGTTGATTGGGCGGCCGGGGAAGAGGATGGCTACACCTTC CSVDWAAGEEDGYTF
many TRBJ2-7 - TRBV9 TGTGCCAGCAGCCAGGAGGGCCGGTACGAGCAGTACTTC CASSQEGRYEQYF
many TRBJ1-1 - TRBV20-1 TGCAGTGCTTATTTCCCGGGACTCAACATGAACACTGAAGCTTTCTTT CSAYFPGLNMNTEAFF
many TRBJ2-1 TRBD2 TRBV12-3/TRBV12-4 TGTGCCAGCAGAACCGGGACTAGACCCTACAATGAGCAGTTCTTC CASRTGTRPYNEQFF
few TRBJ2-7 TRBD1 TRBV27 TGTGCCAGCAGGCCGGGACAGCCTTCTTACGAGCAGTACTTC CASRPGQPSYEQYF
many TRBJ1-1 - TRBV11-2 TGTGCCAGCAGCTATCAGGTTGGGGTGTGGAACACTGAAGCTTTCTTT CASSYQVGVWNTEAFF
many TRBJ2-4 TRBD2 TRBV3-1 TGTGCCAGCAGCCAAGCTCCGGGGGGACTTCAGTACTTC CASSQAPGGLQYF